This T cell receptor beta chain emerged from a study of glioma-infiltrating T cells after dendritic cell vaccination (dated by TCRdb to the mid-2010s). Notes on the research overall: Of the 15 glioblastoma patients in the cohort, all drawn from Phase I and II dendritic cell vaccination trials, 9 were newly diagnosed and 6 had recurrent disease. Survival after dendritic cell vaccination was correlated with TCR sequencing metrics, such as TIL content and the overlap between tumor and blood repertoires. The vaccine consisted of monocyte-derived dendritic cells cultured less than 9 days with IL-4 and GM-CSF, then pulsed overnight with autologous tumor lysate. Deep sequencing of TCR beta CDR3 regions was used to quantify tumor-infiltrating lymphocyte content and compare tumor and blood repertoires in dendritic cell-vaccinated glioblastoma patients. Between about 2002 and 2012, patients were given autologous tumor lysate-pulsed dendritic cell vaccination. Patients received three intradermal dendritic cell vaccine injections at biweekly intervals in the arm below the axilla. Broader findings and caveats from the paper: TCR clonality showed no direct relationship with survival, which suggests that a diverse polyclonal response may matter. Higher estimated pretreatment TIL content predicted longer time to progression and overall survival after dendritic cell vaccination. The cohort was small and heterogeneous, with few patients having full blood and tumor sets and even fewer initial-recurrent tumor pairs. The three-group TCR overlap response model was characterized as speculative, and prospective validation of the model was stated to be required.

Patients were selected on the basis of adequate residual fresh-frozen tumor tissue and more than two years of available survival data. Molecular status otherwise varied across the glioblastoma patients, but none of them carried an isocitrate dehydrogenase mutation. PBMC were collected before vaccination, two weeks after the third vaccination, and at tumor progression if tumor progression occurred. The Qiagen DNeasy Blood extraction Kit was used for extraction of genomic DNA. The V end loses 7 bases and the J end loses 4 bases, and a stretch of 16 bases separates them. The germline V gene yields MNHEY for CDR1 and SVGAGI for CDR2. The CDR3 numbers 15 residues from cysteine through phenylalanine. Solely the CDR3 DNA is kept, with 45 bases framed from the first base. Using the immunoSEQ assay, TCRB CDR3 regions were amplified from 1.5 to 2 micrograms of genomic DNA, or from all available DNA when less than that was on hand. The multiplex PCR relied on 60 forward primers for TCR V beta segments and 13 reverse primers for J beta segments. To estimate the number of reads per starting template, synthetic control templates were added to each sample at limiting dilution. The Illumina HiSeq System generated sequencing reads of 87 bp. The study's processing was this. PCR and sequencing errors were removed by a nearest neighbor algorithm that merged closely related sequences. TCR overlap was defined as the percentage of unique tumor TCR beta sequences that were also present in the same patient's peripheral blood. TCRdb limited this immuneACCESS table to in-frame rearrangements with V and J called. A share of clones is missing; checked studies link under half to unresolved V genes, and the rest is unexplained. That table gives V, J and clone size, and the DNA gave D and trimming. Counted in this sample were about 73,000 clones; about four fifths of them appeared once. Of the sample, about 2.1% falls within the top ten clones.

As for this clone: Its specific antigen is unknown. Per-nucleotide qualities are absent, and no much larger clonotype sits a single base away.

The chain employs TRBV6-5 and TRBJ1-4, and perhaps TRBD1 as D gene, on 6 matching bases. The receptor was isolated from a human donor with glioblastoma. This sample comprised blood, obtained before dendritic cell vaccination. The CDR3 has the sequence CASTAGAGFNEKLFF. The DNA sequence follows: TGTGCCAGCACCGCGGGGGCGGGTTTTAATGAAAAACTGTTTTTT.